The rows below give T cell receptor beta chains drawn from one sample of a study of cytomegalovirus exposure and HLA in healthy donors. Using immunoSEQ multiplex PCR, the repertoire was profiled, and TCRdb retains in-frame clones only, with some absent. Among about 110,000 clones listed, around nine tenths were seen once. The specimen was PBMCs. These receptors all come from a young woman in good health and CMV-seronegative. CDR3s include the opening cysteine and the closing phenylalanine or tryptophan. A D gene is named only where the DNA matches it firmly.

>15|TRBV6-6|TRBD2
CASSPYGAGAYEQYF
>14|TRBV5-8|TRBD1
CASSKGQHSYEQYF
>15|TRBV27|.
CASSFGSGGTGELFF
>17|TRBV19|.
CASSIALLIDTNQPQHF
>13|TRBV15|.
CATSIRLNTEAFF
>13|TRBV7-2|.
CASSLVSGNTIYF
>16|TRBV28|.
CASSFDRRRTNEKLFF
>16|TRBV19|TRBD1
CASSMRRTGSNTEAFF
>15|TRBV4-3|.
CASSPGVGGNQPQHF
>15|TRBV29-1|.
CSVEDQGLDTDTQYF
>16|TRBV15|TRBD1
CATSSMDRGLYNEQFF
>14|TRBV14|.
CASSQVSGAYEQYF
>14|TRBV30|.
CAWSVRFSYNEQFF
>14|TRBV7-2|.
CASSLRGGREKLFF
>12|TRBV28|.
CASSLWNGSVRF
>15|TRBV6-5|.
CASSYIRLGQETQYF
>15|TRBV4-3|TRBD2
CASSQDSGGAGEQFF
>16|TRBV4-2|TRBD1
CASSQEGQAATDTQYF
>15|TRBV4-3|TRBD2
CASSQDRLAGNEQFF
>12|TRBV27|.
CASSSLNYGYTF
>14|TRBV5-1|TRBD1
CASSLTGGNTEAFF
>17|TRBV7-9|.
CASSPIAAGANTGELFF
>16|TRBV6-6|TRBD1
CASSYPKYRGNQPQHF
>16|TRBV5-6|.
CASSLDRYGEAYGYTF
>16|TRBV7-9|TRBD2
CASSFSGGASQETQYF
>19|TRBV19|.
CASSRLPGLRIATNEKLFF
>16|TRBV10-3|.
CAISAAGTPWRDGYTF
>13|TRBV7-9|TRBD1
CASSAYRGLEAFF
>16|TRBV10-3|TRBD1
CAISGTGLGGQAGYTF
>13|TRBV5-1|.
CASSLARDYEQYF
>14|TRBV4-3|TRBD1
CASSQGTGHNEQFF
>14|TRBV15|.
CATSRDAGDTEAFF
>13|TRBV5-1|.
CASSYSGSGELFF
>15|TRBV4-1|.
CASSQVGGRGAEAFF
>13|TRBV7-3|TRBD1
CASSSQGDQPQHF
>14|TRBV29-1|TRBD1
CSVEATGGEGTQYF
>13|TRBV4-1|TRBD1
CASSPGQGSEQYF
>14|TRBV5-6|TRBD1
CASSLGQGQETQYF
>13|TRBV28|TRBD1
CASRDRSGYGYTF
>18|TRBV23-1|.
CASSPPPQGISGNQPQHF